The 7 T cell receptor beta chains below all came from one sample that was sequenced in a study of technical replicates of blood from a few donors. TCRdb's copy holds only in-frame clones and misses some; the assay was immunoSEQ multiplex PCR. This repertoire shows 85,000 to 100,000 clones, approximately 95% found once; its top ten account for 0.22%. Sequencing was done on a sample of T cells isolated from PBMCs. The origin of the receptors is a human donor in good health.

The chain links TRBV5-6 to TRBJ2-4; D unresolved. Trimming took 4 bases from V and 0 from J, leaving 8 bases between them. CDR1 and CDR2 (germline): SGHDT, YYEEEE. This CDR3 comprises 14 residues. CDR3 sequence (DNA): TGTGCCAGCAGCCCCCTAGTAGCCAAAAACATTCAGTACTTC. It encodes CASSPLVAKNIQYF.

The genes are TRBV6-5 and TRBJ2-7, with D possibly TRBD1 on 6 matching bases. The V end was cut by 2 bases, the J end by 3 bases, with 14 bases between. Germline loops: CDR1 MNHEY, CDR2 SVGAGI. This CDR3 contains 15 residues. CDR3 region: CASSYEGRGHYEQYF. CDR3 DNA sequence: TGTGCCAGCAGTTACGAGGGCAGGGGCCACTACGAGCAGTACTTC.

The chain couples TRBV7-2 to TRBJ1-3, with a weak D call TRBD1 (5 bases). CDR3 size: 15 residues. V lost 4 bases and J lost 1, with 11 bases in between. Germline V lookup: CDR1 SGHTA, CDR2 FQGNSA. The CDR3 sequence is CASSSYQGSGNTIYF. The CDR3 region has the DNA TGTGCCAGCAGCTCATACCAGGGATCTGGAAACACCATATATTTT.

The chain has TRBV6-5 and TRBJ1-2, with 10 bases lining up with TRBD1. Losses at the gene ends were 5 bases for V and 8 bases for J; bases not matched to a gene: 5. CDR1 MNHEY and CDR2 SVGAGI come from the germline V gene. This CDR3 has 13 residues. This CDR3 is CASSGTGAYGYTF. The CDR3 nucleotides read TGTGCCAGCAGTGGGACAGGGGCGTACGGCTACACCTTC.

The chain combines TRBV10-2 with TRBJ2-5; D possibly corresponds to TRBD1 (5 bases). Germline assignment: CDR1 WSHSY and CDR2 SAAADI. CDR3 length: 15 amino acids. Deletions cut 3 bases from V and 0 bases from J, with 11 bases between. Here the CDR3 DNA reads TGCGCCAGCAGTGAACTCGACAGTAACCAAGAGACCCAGTACTTC. It encodes CASSELDSNQETQYF.

The chain recombines TRBV11-2 with TRBJ2-1, with D possibly matching TRBD1 (6 bases). The germline V and J ends were trimmed by 5 bases and 3 bases, with 17 bases remaining between them. Germline CDR1 and CDR2: SGHAT and FQNNGV. CDR3 size: 16 residues. CDR3 loop: CASSQRGWEIYNEQFF. The CDR3, as DNA: TGTGCCAGCAGCCAGAGGGGGTGGGAGATCTACAATGAGCAGTTCTTC. Drawing the rest from reference TRBV11-2 and TRBJ2-1, the complete variable domain is EAGVAQSPRYKIIEKRQSVAFWCNPISGHATLYWYQQILGQGPKLLIQFQNNGVVDDSQLPKDRFSAERLKGVDSTLKIQPAKLEDSAVYLCASSQRGWEIYNEQFFGPGTRLTVL.

This clone was found a few times. The chain joins TRBV7-3 to TRBJ1-1, with 10 bases identical to TRBD1. J lost 0 bases, V lost 5 bases, and 0 bases had no gene match. The germline CDR1 and CDR2 sequences are SGHTA and FQGTGA. This CDR3 region has 14 residues. CDR3 coding DNA: TGTGCCAGCAGCGGGACAGGGGTGAACACTGAAGCTTTCTTT. It is translated as CASSGTGVNTEAFF.